This entry concerns a single TCR beta chain. Its target antigen remains unknown. Nothing much larger sits one base from this clone, and base qualities are not available. The immunoSEQ Assay, a bias-controlled multiplex PCR, was used to amplify TCRbeta CDR3 regions from genomic DNA. The original methods were these. The number of nucleated cells in each sample was estimated from the amplification of reference gene primers within the assay. To quantify the absolute abundance of each unique TCRbeta CDR3 rearrangement, sequence reads were collapsed and filtered. For each sample, productive Simpson clonality was calculated by taking the square root of Simpson's diversity index across productive rearrangements. TCRdb stores this immuneACCESS table with in-frame sequences only. Part of the clones is absent; in the studies checked, under half of the shortfall reflects unresolved V genes, and no reason is known for the rest. The DNA was the basis for D and trimming; V, J and clone size are from that table. The sample table records about 260,000 clones; 87% of these occur just once. The top ten clones comprise about 1.6% of the sample.

The record originates from a study of blood T cell repertoires in COVID-19 (dated by TCRdb to about 2020). Background on the whole study: Collaborator samples came from the United States, Italy and Spain and covered acute and convalescent phases of COVID-19. Samples were obtained from the ongoing ImmuneRACE study (first 160 participants) and from some 1,200 subjects provided by 6 global collaborators. The prospective study material was composed of cDNA or gDNA derived from T cells, B-cell-depleted T cells, or PBMCs. HLA class I and class II types, where available, came from metadata supplied by the sample provider rather than from assay-based typing. Deeply sampled blood TCRbeta repertoires from subjects exposed to, actively infected with, or recovered from COVID-19 were included in the dataset. The repertoires were made available in a free public database intended to serve as a resource for research on the immune response to SARS-CoV-2. The sample metadata nearly always contained a de-identified subject ID, COVID-19 status, age in years and sex.

Results and caveats for the whole study, not just this receptor: Clinical and demographic metadata were provided uncurated, with the amount varying by source and participant.

Samples from volunteer blood donors who had recovered from COVID-19 were contributed by a second Seattle source. Each collaborating institution followed its own protocols to collect whole blood in K2EDTA tubes. For TCRbeta analysis, collaborator samples were shipped as frozen whole blood, as isolated PBMCs, or as DNA extracted from either sample type. The germline V gene yields SGHTS for CDR1 and YDEGEE for CDR2. At the junction V is shortened by 2 bases and J by 4 bases, with 15 bases in between. Including cysteine and phenylalanine, the CDR3 has 16 amino acids. The kept DNA is CDR3 alone, 48 bases in frame from the first base.

The source is a middle-aged woman who had recovered from COVID-19. Recombination joined TRBV5-8 with TRBJ1-4, with the D gene not confidently named. Sequencing was performed on peripheral blood. The CDR3 loop reads CASSFSQAMVNEKLFF. The DNA reads as follows: TGTGCCAGCAGCTTTTCCCAGGCTATGGTTAATGAAAAACTGTTTTTT.